Listed here are 29 T cell receptor beta chains from one sample, sequenced in a study of prognosis after radiotherapy for stage I lung cancer. CDR3 of TCR beta was amplified from genomic DNA via a two-round multiplex PCR. For every TRBV and TRBJ gene, a specific primer was used in first-round PCR. TCRdb processed the multiplex PCR reads anew with MiXCR; each CDR3 protein has one entry. The profile shows some 10,000 distinct CDR3 sequences, under 45% of them singletons. The specimen was PBMCs, collected before or after stereotactic body radiation therapy (not recorded which). All receptors come from a donor over 45 with non-small cell lung cancer.

The CDR3 region is CASSLGLITGWLFF. In nucleotides, the CDR3 is TGTGCCAGCAGTTTAGGACTTATCACCGGGTGGCTGTTTTTT. J is TRBJ2-2 and V is TRBV12-3 or TRBV12-4; no clear D gene. Trimming removed 1 base at V and 13 bases at J, with 16 bases between. This CDR3 region has 14 residues.

About this clonotype: A much bigger clone sits one base away, suggesting this may be a read error. The gene calls are TRBV6-1 and TRBJ2-3, with D uncertain. Germline CDR1 MNHNS, CDR2 SASEGT. This CDR3 spans 12 amino acids. The CDR3 loop is CAAPRSTDSQYF. The DNA of the CDR3 is TGTGCCGCCCCCCGGTCTACAGATTCGCAGTATTTT.

At least ten counts were recorded for this clonotype. This chain uses TRBV18 with TRBJ2-3; tentatively, D is TRBD1 (6 bases). CDR1 and CDR2 from the germline V gene are KGHSH and LQKENI. The V end was cut by 5 bases, the J end by 0 bases, with 12 bases between. CDR3 size: 15 residues. In DNA, the CDR3 is TGTGCCAGCTCATTGCAGGGGTCCAGCACAGATACGCAGTATTTT. It codes for CASSLQGSSTDTQYF.

By share of the sample, this clonotype is medium-sized. The chain links TRBV6-2 or TRBV6-3 to TRBJ1-5; TRBD1 matches 9 bases. The CDR3 spans 14 residues. CDR1 MNHEY and CDR2 SVGEGT come from the germline V gene. Germline trimming cut 4 bases from V and 7 bases from J; bases unmatched to any gene: 5. CDR3 protein: CASSFGQGRQPQHF. The CDR3 DNA reads as TGTGCCAGCAGTTTCGGACAGGGGAGGCAGCCCCAGCATTTT.

At least ten counts were recorded for this clonotype. V is TRBV19 and J is TRBJ2-1; D is unclear. Germline CDR1 reads LNHDA; CDR2 reads SQIVND (reference sequence). V was shortened by 7 bases and J by 3 bases, with 4 bases between the two germline ends. The CDR3 spans 11 residues. CDR3 protein: CASKDYNEQFF. The CDR3, as DNA: TGTGCCAGTAAAGACTACAATGAGCAGTTCTTC.

This clonotype was recorded a few times. The chain combines TRBV19 with TRBJ2-7; 11 bases map to TRBD2. The trim removed 7 bases at V and 2 bases at J, leaving 4 bases unmatched. Germline CDR1 LNHDA, CDR2 SQIVND (reference sequence). CDR3 size: 14 residues. The CDR3 region is CASKGTSGPYEQYF. CDR3 in DNA: TGTGCCAGTAAAGGGACTAGCGGACCCTACGAGCAGTACTTC.

This clonotype appeared many times. J is TRBJ2-3 and V is TRBV10-3, with TRBD2 matching 8 bases. J lost 3 bases, V lost 4 bases, and 3 bases had no gene match. CDR3 length: 14 residues. Looked up from germline, CDR1 is ENHRY and CDR2 is SYGVKD. Written as DNA, the CDR3 is TGTGCCATCAGTGCCGGGGGGGCTACAGATACGCAGTATTTT. The encoded protein is CAISAGGATDTQYF.

The CDR3 DNA sequence: TGCAGTGCTAGAAGACAGTCCTCGGGCTACGAGCAGTACTTC. Its translation: CSARRQSSGYEQYF. V usage is TRBV20-1 and J usage is TRBJ2-7; D possibly corresponds to TRBD1 (5 bases). The germline V and J ends were trimmed by 2 bases and 3 bases, with 14 bases remaining between them. This CDR3 spans 14 amino acids. Germline lookup yields CDR1 DFQATT and CDR2 SNEGSKA (reference sequence).

The table lists this clonotype with many counts. The chain uses TRBV11-1 and TRBJ2-7, with a weak D call TRBD2 (5 bases). Germline V gene lookup returns CDR1 SGHAT and CDR2 FQDESV (reference sequence). V was clipped by 5 bases and J by 4 bases, with 9 bases between them. The CDR3 extends over 12 amino acids. The CDR3 is CASSQGGYEQYF. CDR3 sequence (DNA): TGTGCCAGCAGCCAAGGCGGGTACGAGCAGTACTTC.

This clonotype was counted many times. V gene TRBV9 combines with J gene TRBJ1-6; tentative D call: TRBD1 (5 bases). Deletions cut 3 bases from V and 9 bases from J, with 13 bases between. Germline V lookup: CDR1 SGDLS, CDR2 YYNGEE. The CDR3 has 14 amino acids. This CDR3 is CASSALGAGSPLHF. CDR3 in DNA: TGTGCCAGCAGCGCTCTCGGGGCCGGTTCACCCCTCCACTTT.

This clonotype is judged medium-sized. The V call is TRBV12-3 or TRBV12-4, the J call TRBJ2-1; D might be TRBD1 (5 bases). V was cut by 3 bases and J by 8 bases, with 11 bases left in between. This CDR3 is 13 amino acids long. For the CDR3, the DNA is TGTGCCAGCAGTTTGTTGGACAACGATGAGCAGTTCTTC. It translates to CASSLLDNDEQFF.

The table lists this clonotype with a count of one. This chain links TRBV12-3 or TRBV12-4 with TRBJ2-7, with D perhaps TRBD1 (6 bases). There are 14 residues in the CDR3. The V end was cut by 5 bases, the J end by 6 bases, with 17 bases between. The CDR3 sequence: CASSPRPGQFEQYV. The CDR3 bases are TGTGCCAGCAGTCCCCGCCCCGGACAGTTCGAGCAGTACGTC.

There are many counts of this clonotype. This chain uses TRBV5-1 with TRBJ1-2; possible D gene TRBD1, 5 bases. This CDR3 comprises 14 residues. V shed 0 bases and J shed 4 bases, with 10 bases lying between them. Looked up from germline, CDR1 is SGHRS and CDR2 is YFSETQ. The DNA of the CDR3 is TGCGCCAGCAGCTTGGAGGACACCGCCTATGGCTACACCTTC. This translates into CASSLEDTAYGYTF.

This clonotype has at least ten counts. The chain has TRBV7-9 and TRBJ2-3, with TRBD2 as a possible D gene (6 bases). V lost 5 bases and J lost 2, with 17 bases in between. This CDR3 has 16 residues. Germline V gene sequence: CDR1 SEHNR, CDR2 FQNEAQ (reference sequence). The CDR3 DNA follows: TGTGCCAGCAGCCCTAAAATAGCGGCTCTCACAGATACGCAGTATTTT. Its translation: CASSPKIAALTDTQYF.

The genes are TRBV20-1 and TRBJ2-3; D call uncertain. There are 13 residues in the CDR3. Germline V gives CDR1 DFQATT, CDR2 SNEGSKA (reference sequence). Trimming cost V 4 bases and J 1 base, with 9 bases left between them. CDR3 sequence: CSATGSGTDTQYF. Written as DNA, the CDR3 is TGCAGTGCTACCGGTTCGGGCACAGATACGCAGTATTTT.

The rearrangement joins TRBV5-1 to TRBJ2-5, with D unclear. This CDR3 comprises 12 residues. V was clipped by 1 base and J by 4 bases, with 5 bases between them. CDR1 and CDR2 from the germline V gene are SGHRS and YFSETQ. CDR3 region: CASSLPGETQYF. CDR3 nucleotide sequence: TGCGCCAGCAGCTTGCCTGGAGAGACCCAGTACTTC.

On this clonotype itself: Being one base from a much bigger clone, this may be a read error. CDR3 sequence: CASSHEQTQYF. The DNA for the CDR3 is TGTGCCAGCAGCCATGAACAGACCCAGTACTTC. J is TRBJ2-5 and V is TRBV12-3 or TRBV12-4; D gene unclear. The CDR3 is 11 residues long. V lost 6 bases and J 6 bases, leaving 8 bases between the germline ends.

In its sample, this clonotype is medium-sized. The CDR3 DNA reads as TGTGCCAGCAGCAACTCCGGGACGCAAGGAAGCTACACCTTC. Amino acids: CASSNSGTQGSYTF. The rearrangement joins TRBV11-2 to TRBJ1-2; D is possibly TRBD1 (5 bases). The CDR3 loop spans 14 amino acids. Germline lookup yields CDR1 SGHAT and CDR2 FQNNGV. V was shortened by 5 bases and J by 9 bases, with 19 bases between the two germline ends.

J is TRBJ2-3 and V is TRBV5-1, with TRBD2 matching over 10 bases. The length of the CDR3 is 15 residues. V shed 1 base, J shed 4 bases, and the junction held 3 bases outside the gene matches. Germline-derived CDR1 and CDR2 are SGHRS and YFSETQ. CDR3 coding DNA: TGCGCCAGCAGCTTGCGGCTAGCGGGAGCAGATACGCAGTATTTT. Its translation is CASSLRLAGADTQYF.

This clonotype occurred many times. The chain employs TRBV24-1 and TRBJ2-3; TRBD2 aligns across 12 bases. The CDR3 covers 16 residues. Losses at the gene ends were 2 bases for V and 2 bases for J; bases not matched to a gene: 1. Germline assignment: CDR1 KGHDR and CDR2 SFDVKD. CDR3 in DNA: TGTGCCACCAGTGATTGGACTAGCGGGAACACAGATACGCAGTATTTT. Translation gives CATSDWTSGNTDTQYF.

A word on this clonotype: A far bigger clonotype differs at one base, so this is likely a read error. The rearrangement links TRBV6-2 or TRBV6-3 to TRBJ1-5; no clear D gene. CDR3 size: 13 residues. Germline assignment: CDR1 MNHEY and CDR2 SVGEGT. The CDR3 coding sequence is TGTGCCAGCAGTTACTCGAGTTATCAGACCCAGCATTTT. Protein sequence: CASSYSSYQTQHF.

This clonotype came up many times. The chain joins TRBV9 to TRBJ2-5; TRBD2 matches at 11 bases. Germline CDR1 and CDR2: SGDLS and YYNGEE. This CDR3 has 16 residues. V dropped 4 bases and J dropped 5; count of bases not matched to a gene: 10. The CDR3, as DNA: TGTGCCAGCAGCCAGACTAGCGGGAATGGGGCGGAGACCCAGTACTTC. Its translation: CASSQTSGNGAETQYF.

As regards this clonotype: This likely traces to a read error, being one base from a far larger clone. The J gene is TRBJ2-2, the V gene TRBV6-2 or TRBV6-3; 12 bases agree with TRBD1. The germline CDR1 and CDR2 sequences are MNHEY and SVGEGT. The CDR3 has 17 amino acids. CDR3 sequence (DNA): TGTGCCGGCAGTTACTCTGGGACAGGGGGCGGGGTGGGGGAGCTGTTTTTT. Protein sequence: CAGSYSGTGGGVGELFF.

This clonotype was observed a few times. The rearrangement links TRBV12-3 or TRBV12-4 to TRBJ1-1; D gene uncertain. The V and J ends lost 8 bases and 10 bases respectively, with 20 bases between them. This CDR3 is 13 amino acids long. DNA of the CDR3: TGTGCCAGCGGAAGCGGTAGAAGAAGTGGAGCTTTCTTT. Protein sequence: CASGSGRRSGAFF.

The chain carries TRBV6-2 or TRBV6-3 and TRBJ2-1; 10 bases fit TRBD2. With 0 bases clipped from V and 4 bases from J, the junction kept 6 bases outside the gene matches. Germline V gene data show CDR1 as MNHEY and CDR2 as SVGEGT. The CDR3 has 17 amino acids. In DNA form, the CDR3 reads TGTGCCAGCAGTTACTCCCCAACTAGCGGGATGTACAATGAGCAGTTCTTC. Translated, it gives CASSYSPTSGMYNEQFF.

The chain is built from TRBV6-2 or TRBV6-3 and TRBJ2-1, with D tentatively TRBD1 or TRBD2 (5 bases each). The CDR3 loop spans 15 amino acids. Trimming cost V 8 bases and J 8 bases, with 22 bases left between them. From germline, CDR1 is MNHEY and CDR2 SVGEGT. CDR3 nucleotide sequence: TGTGCCAGCCGCGAGCGTCCCGGGGCGACCGATGAGCAGTTCTTC. This gives the protein CASRERPGATDEQFF.

This clonotype was seen repeatedly, ten times or more. The V gene is TRBV10-3, the J gene TRBJ1-6; D might be TRBD1 (5 bases). This CDR3 spans 14 amino acids. V lost 8 bases and J lost 14, with 22 bases in between. The V gene's germline CDR1 is ENHRY and CDR2 SYGVKD. The CDR3 region has the DNA TGTGCCATCGGCCGGGACCCCTCGGTGAGAGCCCTCCACTTT. It translates to CAIGRDPSVRALHF.

As concerns this clonotype: A read error may account for a junction end that differs from germline. This sequence joins TRBV29-1 and TRBJ2-7; 7 bases line up with TRBD2. Germline assignment: CDR1 SQVTM and CDR2 ANQGSEA. The CDR3 is 15 residues long. CDR3 in amino acids: CSVAGVVGGLYGQYF. The CDR3 coding sequence is TGCAGCGTTGCAGGAGTCGTGGGAGGGCTTTACGGGCAGTACTTC.

This clonotype was seen repeatedly, ten times or more. The rearrangement joins TRBV5-1 to TRBJ2-3; D is possibly TRBD1 (8 bases). The CDR3 has 17 amino acids. V was trimmed by 4 bases and J by 2 bases, leaving 20 bases between them. Germline V CDR1 and CDR2: SGHRS, YFSETQ. In DNA form, the CDR3 reads TGCGCCAGCAGCGCATGGGGGGGGCAGGGGGCCACAGATACGCAGTATTTT. It is translated as CASSAWGGQGATDTQYF.